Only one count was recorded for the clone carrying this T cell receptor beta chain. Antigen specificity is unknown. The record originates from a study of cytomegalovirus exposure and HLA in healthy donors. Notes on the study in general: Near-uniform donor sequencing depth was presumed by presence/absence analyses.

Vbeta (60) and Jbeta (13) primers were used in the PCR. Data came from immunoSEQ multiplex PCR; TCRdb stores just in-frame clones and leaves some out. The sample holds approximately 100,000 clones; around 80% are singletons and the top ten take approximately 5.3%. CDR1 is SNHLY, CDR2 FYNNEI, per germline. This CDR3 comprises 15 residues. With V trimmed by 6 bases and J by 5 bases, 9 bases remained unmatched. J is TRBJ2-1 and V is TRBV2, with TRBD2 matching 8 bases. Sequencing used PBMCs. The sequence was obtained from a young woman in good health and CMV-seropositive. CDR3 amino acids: CASRAMGLVNNEQFF. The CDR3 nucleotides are TGTGCCAGCAGGGCGATGGGACTAGTAAACAATGAGCAGTTCTTC.